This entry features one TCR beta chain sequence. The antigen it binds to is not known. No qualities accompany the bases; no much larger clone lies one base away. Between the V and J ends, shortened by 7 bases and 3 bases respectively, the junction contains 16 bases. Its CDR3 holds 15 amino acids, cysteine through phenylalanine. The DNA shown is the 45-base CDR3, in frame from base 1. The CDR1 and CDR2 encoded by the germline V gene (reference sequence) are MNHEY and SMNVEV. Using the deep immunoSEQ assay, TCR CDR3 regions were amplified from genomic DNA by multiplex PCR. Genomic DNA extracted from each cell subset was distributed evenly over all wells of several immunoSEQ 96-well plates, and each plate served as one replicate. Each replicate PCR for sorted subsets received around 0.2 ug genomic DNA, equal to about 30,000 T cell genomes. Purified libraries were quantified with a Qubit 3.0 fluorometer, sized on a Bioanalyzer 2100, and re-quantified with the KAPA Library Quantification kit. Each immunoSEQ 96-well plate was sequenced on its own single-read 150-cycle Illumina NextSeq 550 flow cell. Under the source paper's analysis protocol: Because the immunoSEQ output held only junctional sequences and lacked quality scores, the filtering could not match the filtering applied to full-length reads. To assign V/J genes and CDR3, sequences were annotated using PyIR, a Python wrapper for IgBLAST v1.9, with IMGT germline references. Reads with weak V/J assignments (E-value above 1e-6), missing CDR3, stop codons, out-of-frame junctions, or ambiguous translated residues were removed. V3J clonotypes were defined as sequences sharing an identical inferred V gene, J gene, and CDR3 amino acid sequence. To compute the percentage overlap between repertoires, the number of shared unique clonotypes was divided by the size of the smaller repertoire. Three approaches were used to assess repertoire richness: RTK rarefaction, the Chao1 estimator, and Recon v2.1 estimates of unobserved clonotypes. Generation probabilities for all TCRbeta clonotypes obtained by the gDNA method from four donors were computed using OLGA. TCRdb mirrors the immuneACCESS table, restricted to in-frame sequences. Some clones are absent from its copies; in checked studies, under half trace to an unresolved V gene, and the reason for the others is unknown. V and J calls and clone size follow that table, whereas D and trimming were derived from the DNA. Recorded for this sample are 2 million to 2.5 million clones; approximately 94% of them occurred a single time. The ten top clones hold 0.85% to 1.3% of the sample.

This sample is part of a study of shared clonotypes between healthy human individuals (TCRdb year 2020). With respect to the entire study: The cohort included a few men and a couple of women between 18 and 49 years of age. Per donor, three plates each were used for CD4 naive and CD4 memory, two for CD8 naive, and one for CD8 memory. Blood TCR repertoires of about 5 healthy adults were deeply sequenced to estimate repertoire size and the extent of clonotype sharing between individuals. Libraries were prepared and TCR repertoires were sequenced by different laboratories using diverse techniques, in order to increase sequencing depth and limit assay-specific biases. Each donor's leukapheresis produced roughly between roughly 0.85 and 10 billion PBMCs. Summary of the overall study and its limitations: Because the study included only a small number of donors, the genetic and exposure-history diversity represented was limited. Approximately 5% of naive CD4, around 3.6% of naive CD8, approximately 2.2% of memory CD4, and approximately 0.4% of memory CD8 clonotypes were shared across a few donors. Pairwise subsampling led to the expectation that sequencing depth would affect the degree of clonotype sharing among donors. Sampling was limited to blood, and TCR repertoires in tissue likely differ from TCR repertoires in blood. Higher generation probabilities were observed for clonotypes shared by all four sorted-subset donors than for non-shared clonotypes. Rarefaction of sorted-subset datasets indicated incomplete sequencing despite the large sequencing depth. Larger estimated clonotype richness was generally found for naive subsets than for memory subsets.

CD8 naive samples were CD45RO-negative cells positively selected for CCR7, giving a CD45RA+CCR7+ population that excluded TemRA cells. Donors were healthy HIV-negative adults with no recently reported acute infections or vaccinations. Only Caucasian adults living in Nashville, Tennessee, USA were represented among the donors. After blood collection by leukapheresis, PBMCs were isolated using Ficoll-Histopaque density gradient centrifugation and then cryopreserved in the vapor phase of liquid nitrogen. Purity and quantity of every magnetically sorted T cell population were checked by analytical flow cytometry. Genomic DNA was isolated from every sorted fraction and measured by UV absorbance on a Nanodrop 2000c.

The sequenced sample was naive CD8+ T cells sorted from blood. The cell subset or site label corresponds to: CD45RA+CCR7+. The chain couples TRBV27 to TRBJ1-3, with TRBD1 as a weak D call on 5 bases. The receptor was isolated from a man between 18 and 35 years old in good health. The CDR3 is CASMPGLPSGNTIYF. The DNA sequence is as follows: TGTGCCAGCATGCCGGGACTCCCGAGTGGAAACACCATATATTTT.